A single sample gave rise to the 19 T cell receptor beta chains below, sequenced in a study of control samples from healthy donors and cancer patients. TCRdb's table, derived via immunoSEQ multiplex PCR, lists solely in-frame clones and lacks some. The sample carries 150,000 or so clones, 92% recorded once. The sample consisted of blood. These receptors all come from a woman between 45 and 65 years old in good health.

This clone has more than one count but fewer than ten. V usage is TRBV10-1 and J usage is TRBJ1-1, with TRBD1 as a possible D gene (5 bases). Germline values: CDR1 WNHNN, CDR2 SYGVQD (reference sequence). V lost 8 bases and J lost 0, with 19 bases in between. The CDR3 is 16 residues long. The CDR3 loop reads CASGPGPGRMNTEAFF. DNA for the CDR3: TGCGCCAGCGGGCCTGGTCCAGGGCGAATGAACACTGAAGCTTTCTTT.

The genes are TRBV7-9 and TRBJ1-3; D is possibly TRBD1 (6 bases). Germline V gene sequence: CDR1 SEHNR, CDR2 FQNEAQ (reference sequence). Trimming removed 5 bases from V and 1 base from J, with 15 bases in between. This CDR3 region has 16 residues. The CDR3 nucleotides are TGTGCCAGCAGCCTTGAGGTAGACAGGTCTGGAAACACCATATATTTT. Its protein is CASSLEVDRSGNTIYF.

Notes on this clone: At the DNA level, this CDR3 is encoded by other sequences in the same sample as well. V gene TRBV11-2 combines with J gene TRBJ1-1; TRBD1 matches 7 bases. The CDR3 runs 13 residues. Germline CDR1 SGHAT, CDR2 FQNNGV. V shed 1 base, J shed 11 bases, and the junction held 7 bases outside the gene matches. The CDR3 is CASSLVLGQMAFF. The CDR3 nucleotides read TGTGCCAGCAGCTTAGTATTGGGACAGATGGCTTTCTTT.

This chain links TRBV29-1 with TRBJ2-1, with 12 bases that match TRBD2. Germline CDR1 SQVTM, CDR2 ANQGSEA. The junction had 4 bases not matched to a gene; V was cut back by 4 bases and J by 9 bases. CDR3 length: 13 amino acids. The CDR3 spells CSVVSSGRVEQFF. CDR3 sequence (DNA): TGCAGCGTTGTATCTAGCGGGAGGGTTGAGCAGTTCTTC.

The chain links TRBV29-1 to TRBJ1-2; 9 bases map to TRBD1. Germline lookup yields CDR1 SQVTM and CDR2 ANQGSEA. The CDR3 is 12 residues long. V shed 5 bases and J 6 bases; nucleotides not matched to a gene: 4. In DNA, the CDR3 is TGCAGCGTTTCGACAGGGGGGCATGGCTACACCTTC. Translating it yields CSVSTGGHGYTF.

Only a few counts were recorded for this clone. CDR3 in amino acids: CASSGPAANYGYTF. In DNA, the CDR3 is TGTGCCAGCAGTGGTCCGGCAGCTAACTATGGCTACACCTTC. The genes are TRBV7-2 and TRBJ1-2; D not resolved. This CDR3 is built from 14 residues. Trimming pared 6 bases from V and 0 bases from J, leaving 11 bases between. Germline V lookup: CDR1 SGHTA, CDR2 FQGNSA. The whole variable domain, filled in from reference TRBV7-2 and TRBJ1-2, reads GAGVSQSPSNKVTEKGKDVELRCDPISGHTALYWYRQSLGQGLEFLIYFQGNSAPDKSGLPSDRFSAERTGGSVSTLTIQRTQQEDSAVYLCASSGPAANYGYTFGSGTRLTVV.

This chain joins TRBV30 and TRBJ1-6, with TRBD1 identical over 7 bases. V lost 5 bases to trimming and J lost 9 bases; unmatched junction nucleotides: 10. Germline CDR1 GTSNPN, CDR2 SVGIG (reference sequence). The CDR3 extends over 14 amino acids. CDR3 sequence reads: CAWAIQGFVSPLHF. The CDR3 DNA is TGTGCCTGGGCCATACAGGGGTTCGTTTCACCCCTCCACTTT.

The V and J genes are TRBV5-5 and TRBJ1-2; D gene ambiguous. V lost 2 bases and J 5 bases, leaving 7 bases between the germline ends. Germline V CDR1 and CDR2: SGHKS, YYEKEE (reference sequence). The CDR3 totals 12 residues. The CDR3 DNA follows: TGTGCCAGCAGCTTCGTATCTTATGGCTACACCTTC. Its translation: CASSFVSYGYTF.

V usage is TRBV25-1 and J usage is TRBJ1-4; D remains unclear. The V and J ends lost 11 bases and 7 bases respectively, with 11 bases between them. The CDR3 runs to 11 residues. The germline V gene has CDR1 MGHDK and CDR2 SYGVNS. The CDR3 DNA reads TGTGCCGGTTCTAAGGGTGAAAAACTGTTTTTT. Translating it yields CAGSKGEKLFF.

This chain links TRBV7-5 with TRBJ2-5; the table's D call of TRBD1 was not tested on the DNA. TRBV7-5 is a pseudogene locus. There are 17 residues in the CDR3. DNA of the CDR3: TGTGCCAGAAGCTTAAGGGGGCAGGACTCATCCTATCGGACCCAGTACTTC. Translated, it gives CARSLRGQDSSYRTQYF.

CDR3 DNA sequence: TGTGCCAGCAGCCCCGCTATTGTGCTGGGCTACACCTTC. It codes for CASSPAIVLGYTF. V gene TRBV7-9 combines with J gene TRBJ1-2; D is unresolved. V lost 5 bases and J lost 8, with 15 bases in between. CDR3 length equals 13 residues. The germline V gene encodes CDR1 SEHNR and CDR2 FQNEAQ (reference sequence).

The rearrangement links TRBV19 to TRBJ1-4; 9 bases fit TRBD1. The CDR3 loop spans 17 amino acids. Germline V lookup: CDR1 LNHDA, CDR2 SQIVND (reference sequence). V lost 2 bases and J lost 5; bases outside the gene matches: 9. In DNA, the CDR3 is TGTGCCAGTAGTATAACAGGGGGCTTGGAGCGAAATGAAAAACTGTTTTTT. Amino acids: CASSITGGLERNEKLFF.

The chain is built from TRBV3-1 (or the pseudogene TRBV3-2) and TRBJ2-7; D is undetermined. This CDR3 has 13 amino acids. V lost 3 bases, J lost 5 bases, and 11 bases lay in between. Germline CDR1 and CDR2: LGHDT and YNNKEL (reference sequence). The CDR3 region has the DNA TGTGCCAGCAGCCACCCATGGACGGACGAGCAGTACTTC. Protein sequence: CASSHPWTDEQYF.

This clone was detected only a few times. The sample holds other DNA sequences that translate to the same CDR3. The CDR3 spells CAWSVDSNQPQHF. The CDR3 DNA sequence: TGTGCCTGGAGTGTAGATAGCAATCAGCCCCAGCATTTT. The rearrangement joins TRBV30 to TRBJ1-5; no clear D gene. Germline CDR1 GTSNPN, CDR2 SVGIG (reference sequence). Trimming removed 0 bases at V and 0 bases at J, with 3 bases between. CDR3 size: 13 residues. Drawing the rest from reference TRBV30 and TRBJ1-5, the complete variable domain is SQTIHQWPATLVQPVGSPLSLECTVEGTSNPNLYWYRQAAGRGLQLLFYSVGIGQISSEVPQNLSASRPQDRQFILSSKKLLLSDSGFYLCAWSVDSNQPQHFGDGTRLSIL.

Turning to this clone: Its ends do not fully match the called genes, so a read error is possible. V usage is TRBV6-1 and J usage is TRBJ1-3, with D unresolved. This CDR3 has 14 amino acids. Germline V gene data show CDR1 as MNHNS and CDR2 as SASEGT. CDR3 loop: CASSQAFSGNTIYF. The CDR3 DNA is TGTGCCAGCAGTCAAGCCTTCTCTGGAAACACCATATATTTT.

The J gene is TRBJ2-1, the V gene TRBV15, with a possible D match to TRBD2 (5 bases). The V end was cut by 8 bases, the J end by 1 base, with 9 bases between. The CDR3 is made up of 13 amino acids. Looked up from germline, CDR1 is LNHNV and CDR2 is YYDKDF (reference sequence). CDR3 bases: TGTGCCACCCTCGGGGATTCCTACAATGAGCAGTTCTTC. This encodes CATLGDSYNEQFF.

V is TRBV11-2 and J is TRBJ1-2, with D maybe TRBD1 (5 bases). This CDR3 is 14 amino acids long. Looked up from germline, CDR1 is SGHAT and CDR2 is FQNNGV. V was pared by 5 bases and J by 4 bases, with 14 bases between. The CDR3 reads CASSHERGTYGYTF. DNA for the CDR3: TGTGCCAGCAGCCACGAAAGGGGAACCTATGGCTACACCTTC.

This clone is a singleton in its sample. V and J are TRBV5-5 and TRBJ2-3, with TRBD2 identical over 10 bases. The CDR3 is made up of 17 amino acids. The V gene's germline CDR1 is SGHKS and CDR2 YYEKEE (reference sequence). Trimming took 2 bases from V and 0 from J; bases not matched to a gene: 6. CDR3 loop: CASSFGTSALSTDTQYF. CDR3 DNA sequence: TGTGCCAGCAGCTTTGGGACTAGCGCCCTTAGCACAGATACGCAGTATTTT.

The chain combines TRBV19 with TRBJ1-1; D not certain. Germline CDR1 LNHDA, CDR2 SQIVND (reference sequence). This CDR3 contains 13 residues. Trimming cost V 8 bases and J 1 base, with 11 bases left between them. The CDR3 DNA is TGTGCCAGTTGCCCATTAAGGAACACTGAAGCTTTCTTT. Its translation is CASCPLRNTEAFF. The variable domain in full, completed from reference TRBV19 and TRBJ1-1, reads DGGITQSPKYLFRKEGQNVTLSCEQNLNHDAMYWYRQDPGQGLRLIYYSQIVNDFQKGDIAEGYSVSREKKESFPLTVTSAQKNPTAFYLCASCPLRNTEAFFGQGTRLTVV.